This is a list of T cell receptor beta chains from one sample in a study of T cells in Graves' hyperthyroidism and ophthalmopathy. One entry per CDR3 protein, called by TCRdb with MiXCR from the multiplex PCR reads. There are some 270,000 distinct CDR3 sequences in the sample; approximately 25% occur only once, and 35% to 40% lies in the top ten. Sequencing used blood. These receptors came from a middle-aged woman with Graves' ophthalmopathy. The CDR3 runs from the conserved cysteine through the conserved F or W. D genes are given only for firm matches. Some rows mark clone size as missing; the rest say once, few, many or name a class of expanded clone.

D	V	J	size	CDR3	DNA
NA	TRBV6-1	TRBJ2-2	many	CASSEAAGTNTGELFF	TGTGCCAGCAGTGAAGCAGCAGGGACGAACACCGGGGAGCTGTTTTTT
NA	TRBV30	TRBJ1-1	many	CACLLWRTEAFF	TGTGCCTGCCTGTTGTGGAGGACTGAAGCTTTCTTT
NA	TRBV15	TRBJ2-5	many	CATSPGWRETQYF	TGTGCCACCAGCCCAGGGTGGCGGGAGACCCAGTACTTC
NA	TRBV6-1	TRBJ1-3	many	CASSGGLSPGNTIYF	TGTGCCAGCAGTGGTGGTTTGAGCCCTGGAAACACCATATATTTT
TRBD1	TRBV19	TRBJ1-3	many	CASSQPDRKGNTIYF	TGTGCCAGTAGCCAACCGGACAGGAAAGGAAACACCATATATTTT
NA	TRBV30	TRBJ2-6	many	CAWRDGAGANVLTF	TGTGCCTGGAGGGACGGTGCTGGGGCCAACGTCCTGACTTTC
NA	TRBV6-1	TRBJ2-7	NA	CASSKTRIHEQYF	TGTGCCAGCAGTAAGACTAGGATCCACGAGCAGTACTTC
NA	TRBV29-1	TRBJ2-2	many	CSVGGAGELFF	TGCAGCGTTGGGGGGGCCGGGGAGCTGTTTTTT
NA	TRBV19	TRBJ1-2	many	CASSTRGVRRYGYTF	TGTGCCAGTAGTACCAGAGGGGTACGGAGGTATGGCTACACCTTC
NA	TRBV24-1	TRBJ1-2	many	CATSDPVRGVYGYTF	TGTGCCACCAGTGACCCGGTCCGGGGGGTCTATGGCTACACCTTC
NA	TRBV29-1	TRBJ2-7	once	CSVSRNPDSEQYF	TGCAGCGTTAGCCGCAACCCGGACAGTGAGCAGTACTTC
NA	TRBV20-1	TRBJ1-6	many	CSARSLYNSPLHF	TGCAGTGCTAGATCGCTTTATAATTCACCCCTCCACTTT
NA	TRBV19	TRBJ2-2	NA	CASSSDGRYTGELFF	TGTGCCAGTAGTTCCGACGGAAGATACACCGGGGAGCTGTTTTTT
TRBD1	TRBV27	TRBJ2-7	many	CASSRQGKTYEQYF	TGTGCCAGCAGTCGACAGGGGAAGACCTACGAGCAGTACTTC
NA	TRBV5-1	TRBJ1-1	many	CASSPEDISNTEAFF	TGCGCCAGCAGCCCCGAGGACATCTCGAACACTGAAGCTTTCTTT
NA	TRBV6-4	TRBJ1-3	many	CASSPEASQLSGNTIYF	TGTGCCAGCAGTCCAGAGGCGTCACAGCTCTCTGGAAACACCATATATTTT
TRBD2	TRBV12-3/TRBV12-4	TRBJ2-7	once	CASSSVGLAGGTFSYEQYF	TGTGCCAGCAGTTCCGTGGGGCTAGCGGGGGGCACGTTTTCCTACGAGCAGTACTTC